The present entry profiles one TCR beta chain with its context. The V and J ends lost 4 bases and 6 bases respectively, with 10 bases between them. The CDR3 covers 13 residues. Germline V lookup: CDR1 SGHNT, CDR2 YENEEA. Repertoires were generated with immunoSEQ multiplex PCR, while TCRdb's copy carries only in-frame clones and drops some. The table has 250,000 to 300,000 clones, 75% to 90% seen once. The sample comes from a study of blood T cell repertoires in COVID-19. About the research overall: The United States, Italy and Spain were the sources of the acute and convalescent COVID-19 samples.

Two negative PCRs, clearance, or symptom resolution characterized the recovered Cohort 3 donors. The clonotype was recovered from a man aged 40-49 years who had recovered from COVID-19. The sample consisted of PBMCs or T cells enriched from blood (not recorded which). The chain combines TRBV11-3 with TRBJ2-1; D not resolved. CDR3 DNA sequence: TGTGCCAGCAGCTCACCTCGACTCAATGAGCAGTTCTTC. The encoded protein is CASSSPRLNEQFF.